The present TCR beta chain was sequenced within a study of beta chain features in type 1 diabetes. Study in general: Age, gender, cell numbers and subset yield matched between patients and controls.

Germline V gene lookup returns CDR1 MGHRA and CDR2 YSYEKL. The CDR3 has 15 amino acids. J was trimmed by 0 bases and V by 4 bases; bases with no gene match: 3. Study-wide results and caveats: Shortening that was moderate but significant affected the TCRB CDR3s of Type 1 diabetes patients in all four CD4+ subsets. Diminished insertions and augmented deletions at VDJ junctions characterized type 1 diabetes patients. PCR might pick shorter templates more often, in the same way for patients and controls.

There are a few counts of this clone. Its target is unknown. The study reverse transcribed the entire isolated RNA, so it sequenced expressed TCRB transcripts. Assay: immunoSEQ multiplex PCR; the TCRdb copy retains only in-frame clones and omits some. The table shows under 300,000 clones, with 20% occurring only once. The specimen was naive CD4+ T cells from blood. The sequence came from a woman aged 40 to 50 with type 1 diabetes. The chain has TRBV4-1 and TRBJ1-5, with 7 bases lining up with TRBD1. CDR3 coding DNA: TGCGCCAGCAGCCCCGGGACAGTTAGCAATCAGCCCCAGCATTTT. This encodes CASSPGTVSNQPQHF.